The TCR beta chain described here comes from a study of tumor-infiltrating lymphocytes in localized non-small cell lung cancer. The study, taken as a whole, reports: No T-cell fraction difference was seen between IM1 and IM2 tumors. Not all patients were TCR sequenced, owing to tissue quantity.

The count of this clone is one. Antigen specificity is unknown. V lost 6 bases and J 3 bases, leaving 12 bases between the germline ends. CDR3 length: 13 amino acids. CDR1 and CDR2 (germline): MNHNS, SASEGT. Clones were sequenced by immunoSEQ multiplex PCR, and TCRdb holds only the in-frame ones, with some missing. The profile shows around 8,000 clones, 55% to 70% of them singletons. This TCR was recovered from a human donor with non-small cell lung cancer. The rearrangement joins TRBV6-1 to TRBJ2-7; perhaps D is TRBD1 or TRBD2 (5 bases each). The source material was uninvolved lung tissue not adjacent to the tumor. The CDR3 loop reads CASRLTDYYEQYF. CDR3 bases: TGTGCCAGCAGATTGACAGACTACTACGAGCAGTACTTC.